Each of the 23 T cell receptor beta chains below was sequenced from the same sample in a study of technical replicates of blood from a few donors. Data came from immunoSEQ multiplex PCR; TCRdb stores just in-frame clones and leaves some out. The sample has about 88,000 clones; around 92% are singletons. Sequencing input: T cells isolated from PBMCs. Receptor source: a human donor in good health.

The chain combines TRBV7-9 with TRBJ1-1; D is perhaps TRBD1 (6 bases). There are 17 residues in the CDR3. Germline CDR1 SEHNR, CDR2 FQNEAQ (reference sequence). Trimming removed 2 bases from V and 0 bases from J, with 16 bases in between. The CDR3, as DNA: TGTGCCAGCAGCTTAATTGGGGCGAGGGGGATGAACACTGAAGCTTTCTTT. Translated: CASSLIGARGMNTEAFF.

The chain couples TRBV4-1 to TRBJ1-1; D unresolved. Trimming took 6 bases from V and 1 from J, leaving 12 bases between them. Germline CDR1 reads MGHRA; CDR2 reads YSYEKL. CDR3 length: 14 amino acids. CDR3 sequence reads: CASRYTGKNTEAFF. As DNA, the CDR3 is TGCGCCAGCAGGTACACCGGGAAGAACACTGAAGCTTTCTTT.

The CDR3 here is CASSVAGQGYEQYF. In nucleotides, the CDR3 is TGTGCCAGCAGCGTAGCGGGACAGGGATACGAGCAGTACTTC. The chain recombines TRBV9 with TRBJ2-7; 9 positions agree with TRBD1. The CDR3 length is 14 residues. Germline assignment: CDR1 SGDLS and CDR2 YYNGEE. The J segment lost 4 bases and the V segment lost 0 bases, leaving 2 bases of the junction unmatched.

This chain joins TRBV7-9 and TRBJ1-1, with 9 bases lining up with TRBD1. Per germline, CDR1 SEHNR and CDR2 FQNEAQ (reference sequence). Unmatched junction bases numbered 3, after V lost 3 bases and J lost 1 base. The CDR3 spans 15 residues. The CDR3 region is CASSFRTGENTEAFF. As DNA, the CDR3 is TGTGCCAGCAGCTTCCGGACAGGGGAGAACACTGAAGCTTTCTTT. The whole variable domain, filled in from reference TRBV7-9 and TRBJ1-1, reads DTGVSQNPRHKITKRGQNVTFRCDPISEHNRLYWYRQTLGQGPEFLTYFQNEAQLEKSRLLSDRFSAERPKGSFSTLEIQRTEQGDSAMYLCASSFRTGENTEAFFGQGTRLTVV.

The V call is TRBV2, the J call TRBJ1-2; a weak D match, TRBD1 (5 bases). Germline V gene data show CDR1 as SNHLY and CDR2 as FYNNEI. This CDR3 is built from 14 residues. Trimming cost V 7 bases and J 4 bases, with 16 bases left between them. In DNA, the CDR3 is TGTGCCAGCAATTTAGACAGAACAAGCTATGGCTACACCTTC. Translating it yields CASNLDRTSYGYTF.

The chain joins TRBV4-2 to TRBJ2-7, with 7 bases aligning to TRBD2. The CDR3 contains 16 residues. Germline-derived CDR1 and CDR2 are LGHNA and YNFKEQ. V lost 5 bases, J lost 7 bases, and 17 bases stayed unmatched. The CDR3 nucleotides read TGTGCCAGCAGCTCCAAGACCGTAGTAGCCGGGGGGGAGCAGTACTTC. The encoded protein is CASSSKTVVAGGEQYF.

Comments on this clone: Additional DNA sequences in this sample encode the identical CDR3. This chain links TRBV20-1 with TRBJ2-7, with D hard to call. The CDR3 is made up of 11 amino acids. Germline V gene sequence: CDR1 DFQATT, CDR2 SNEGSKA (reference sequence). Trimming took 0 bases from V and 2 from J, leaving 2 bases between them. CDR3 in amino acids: CSARDTYEQYF. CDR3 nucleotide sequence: TGCAGTGCTAGAGATACCTACGAGCAGTACTTC.

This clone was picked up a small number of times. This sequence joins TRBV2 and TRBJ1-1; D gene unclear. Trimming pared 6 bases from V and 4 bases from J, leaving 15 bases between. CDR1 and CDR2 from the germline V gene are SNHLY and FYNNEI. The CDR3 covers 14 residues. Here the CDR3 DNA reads TGTGCCAGCAGGTCAGACCTAAGGAGCACTGAAGCTTTCTTT. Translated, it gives CASRSDLRSTEAFF. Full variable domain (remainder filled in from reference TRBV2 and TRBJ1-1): EPEVTQTPSHQVTQMGQEVILRCVPISNHLYFYWYRQILGQKVEFLVSFYNNEISEKSEIFDDQFSVERPDGSNFTLKIRSTKLEDSAMYFCASRSDLRSTEAFFGQGTRLTVV.

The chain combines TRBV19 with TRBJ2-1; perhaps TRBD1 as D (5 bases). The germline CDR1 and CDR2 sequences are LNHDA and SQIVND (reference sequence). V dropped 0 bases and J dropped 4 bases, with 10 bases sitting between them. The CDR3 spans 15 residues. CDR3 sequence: CASSIEHRNYNEQFF. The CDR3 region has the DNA TGTGCCAGTAGTATAGAGCACAGGAATTACAATGAGCAGTTCTTC.

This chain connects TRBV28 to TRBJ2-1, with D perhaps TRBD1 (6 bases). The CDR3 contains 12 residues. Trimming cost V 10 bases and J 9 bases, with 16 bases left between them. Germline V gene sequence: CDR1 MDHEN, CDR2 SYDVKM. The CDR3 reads CATLSTGIEQFF. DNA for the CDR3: TGTGCCACCTTATCCACAGGGATTGAGCAGTTCTTC.

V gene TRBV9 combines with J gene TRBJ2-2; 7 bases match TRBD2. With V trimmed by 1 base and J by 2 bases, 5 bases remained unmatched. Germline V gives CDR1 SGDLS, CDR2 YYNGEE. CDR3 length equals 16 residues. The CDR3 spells CASSVYGGINTGELFF. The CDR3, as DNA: TGTGCCAGCAGCGTATACGGGGGGATCAACACCGGGGAGCTGTTTTTT. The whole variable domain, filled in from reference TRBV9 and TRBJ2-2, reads DSGVTQTPKHLITATGQRVTLRCSPRSGDLSVYWYQQSLDQGLQFLIQYYNGEERAKGNILERFSAQQFPDLHSELNLSSLELGDSALYFCASSVYGGINTGELFFGEGSRLTVL.

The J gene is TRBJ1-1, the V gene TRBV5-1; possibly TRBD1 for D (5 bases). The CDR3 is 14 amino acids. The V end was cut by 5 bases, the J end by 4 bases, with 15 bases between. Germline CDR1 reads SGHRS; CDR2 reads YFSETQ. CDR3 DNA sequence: TGCGCCAGCAGATTGAAGGGGTCAGGCACTGAAGCTTTCTTT. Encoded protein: CASRLKGSGTEAFF.

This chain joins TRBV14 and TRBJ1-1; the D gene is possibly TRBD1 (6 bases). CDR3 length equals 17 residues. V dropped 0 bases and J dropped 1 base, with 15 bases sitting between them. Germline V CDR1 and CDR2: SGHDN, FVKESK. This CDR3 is CASSQDLGGWANTEAFF. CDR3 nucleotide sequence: TGTGCCAGCAGCCAAGATCTAGGGGGATGGGCGAACACTGAAGCTTTCTTT.

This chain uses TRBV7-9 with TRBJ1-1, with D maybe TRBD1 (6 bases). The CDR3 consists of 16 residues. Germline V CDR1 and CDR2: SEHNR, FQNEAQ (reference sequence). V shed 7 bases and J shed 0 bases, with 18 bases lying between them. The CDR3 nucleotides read TGTGCCAGCACCCCCAGGGGAAGTAGGATGAACACTGAAGCTTTCTTT. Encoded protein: CASTPRGSRMNTEAFF.

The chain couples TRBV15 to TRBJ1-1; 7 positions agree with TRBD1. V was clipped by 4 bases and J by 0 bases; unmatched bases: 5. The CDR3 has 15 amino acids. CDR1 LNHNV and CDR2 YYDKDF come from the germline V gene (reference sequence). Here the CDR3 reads CATSKRTGLNTEAFF. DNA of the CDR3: TGTGCCACCAGCAAAAGGACAGGTCTGAACACTGAAGCTTTCTTT.

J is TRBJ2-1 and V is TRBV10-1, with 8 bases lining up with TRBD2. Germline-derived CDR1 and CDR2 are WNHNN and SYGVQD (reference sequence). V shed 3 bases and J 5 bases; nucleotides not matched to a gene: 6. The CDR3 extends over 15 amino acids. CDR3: CASSEAGAGNNEQFF. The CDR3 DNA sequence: TGCGCCAGCAGTGAAGCGGGAGCTGGGAACAATGAGCAGTTCTTC.

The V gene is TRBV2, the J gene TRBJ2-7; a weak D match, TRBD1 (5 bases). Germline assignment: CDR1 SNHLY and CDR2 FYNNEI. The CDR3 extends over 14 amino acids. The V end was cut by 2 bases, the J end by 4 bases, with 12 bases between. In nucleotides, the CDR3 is TGTGCCAGCAGTGAACAGGGCGAAATGTACGAGCAGTACTTC. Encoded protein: CASSEQGEMYEQYF.

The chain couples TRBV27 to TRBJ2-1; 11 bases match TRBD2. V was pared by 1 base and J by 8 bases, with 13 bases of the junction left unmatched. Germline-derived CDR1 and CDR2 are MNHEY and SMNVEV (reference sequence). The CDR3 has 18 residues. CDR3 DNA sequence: TGTGCCAGCAGTTTATGGGGGGTTAGCGGGAGGGTTAGGGATGAGCAGTTCTTC. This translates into CASSLWGVSGRVRDEQFF.

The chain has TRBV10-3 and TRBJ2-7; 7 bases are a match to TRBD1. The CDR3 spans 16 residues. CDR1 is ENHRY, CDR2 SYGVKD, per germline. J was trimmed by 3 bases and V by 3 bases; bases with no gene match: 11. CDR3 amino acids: CAISDSGIQGSYEQYF. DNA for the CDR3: TGTGCCATCAGTGACTCCGGTATACAGGGGAGCTACGAGCAGTACTTC.

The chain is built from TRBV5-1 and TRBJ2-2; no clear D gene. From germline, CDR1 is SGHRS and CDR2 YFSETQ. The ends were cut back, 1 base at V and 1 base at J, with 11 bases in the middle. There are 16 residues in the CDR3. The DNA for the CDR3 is TGCGCCAGCAGCTTGTATGGTCGACAGAACACCGGGGAGCTGTTTTTT. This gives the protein CASSLYGRQNTGELFF.

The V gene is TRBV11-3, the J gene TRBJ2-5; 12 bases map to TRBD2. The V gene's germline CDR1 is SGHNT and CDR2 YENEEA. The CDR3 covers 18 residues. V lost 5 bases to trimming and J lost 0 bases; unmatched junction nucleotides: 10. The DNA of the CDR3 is TGTGCCAGCAGCGATACCGGGACTAGCGGGCCGTACCAAGAGACCCAGTACTTC. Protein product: CASSDTGTSGPYQETQYF.

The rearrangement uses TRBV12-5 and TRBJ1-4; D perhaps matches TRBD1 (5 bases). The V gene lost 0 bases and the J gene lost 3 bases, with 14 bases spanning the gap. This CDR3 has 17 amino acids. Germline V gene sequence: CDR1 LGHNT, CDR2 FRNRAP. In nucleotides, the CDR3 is TGTGCTAGTGGTTTGGTATATACGGGGGGGTCTAATGAAAAACTGTTTTTT. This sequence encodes CASGLVYTGGSNEKLFF.

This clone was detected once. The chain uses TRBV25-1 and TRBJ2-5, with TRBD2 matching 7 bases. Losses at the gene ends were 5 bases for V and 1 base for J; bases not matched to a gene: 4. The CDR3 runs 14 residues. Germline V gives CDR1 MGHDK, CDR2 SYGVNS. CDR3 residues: CASSRLAVQETQYF. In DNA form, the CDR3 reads TGTGCCAGCAGTAGACTAGCCGTCCAAGAGACCCAGTACTTC.